This is a list of T cell receptor beta chains from one sample in a study of blood T cell repertoires in COVID-19. Clones were sequenced by immunoSEQ multiplex PCR, and TCRdb holds only the in-frame ones, with some missing. Of roughly 110,000 clones listed, 75% to 95% were seen once; the top ten hold around 1.2%. Sequencing was carried out using peripheral blood. The receptors stem from a woman aged 25-40 years with acute or convalescent COVID-19. Each CDR3 is given with its conserved first and last residue. The order of the fields is CDR3 protein, V gene, clone size, J gene. Where a row states a size, it is once, few, many or the class of an expanded clone; other rows omit it.

CASSLGGTSVHNEQFF TRBV5-1 . TRBJ2-1
CASSLRGGGTEAFF TRBV18 . TRBJ1-1
CASSLTGGAEAFF TRBV6-5 . TRBJ1-1
CASSLAGRGTGELFF TRBV5-4 . TRBJ2-2
CASRRGTVREAEAFF TRBV5-1 . TRBJ1-1
CASSSPGSTDTQYF TRBV27 . TRBJ2-3
CSIHSGVIYNEQFF TRBV29-1 . TRBJ2-1
CASSYGVGQGVDGYTF TRBV6-5 . TRBJ1-2
CASRDTSITDTQYF TRBV6-6 . TRBJ2-3
CASSLGQRNTGELFF TRBV28 . TRBJ2-2
CASSLPQGAGSYGYTF TRBV28 many TRBJ1-2
CASSFGPSGRNEQFF TRBV7-2 . TRBJ2-1
CASSIGQGPFEKLFF TRBV5-5 . TRBJ1-4
CASRAGGKSNSPLHF TRBV6-5 . TRBJ1-6
CASGLGRGTMNTEAFF TRBV12-5 . TRBJ1-1